This T cell receptor beta chain comes out of a study of T-cell memory formation after mild COVID-19. One entry per CDR3 protein, called by TCRdb with MiXCR from the 5' RACE reads. The sample lists fewer than 450,000 distinct CDR3 sequences; more than 20% were seen once. The sample was PBMCs or a T cell subset sorted from them (not recorded which). This TCR was sampled from an adult woman who had mild COVID-19 (a few samples of this study predate the infection). Cell type and time point are not known.

As DNA, the CDR3 is TGTGCTAGTGGTTTGGTACTTGACTTATATGGACTTAGCACAGATACGCAGTATTTT. Its translation is CASGLVLDLYGLSTDTQYF. This chain connects TRBV12-5 to TRBJ2-3; tentative D call: TRBD2 (5 bases). V was cut by 0 bases and J by 0 bases, with 19 bases left in between. Germline V gene sequence: CDR1 LGHNT, CDR2 FRNRAP. The CDR3 has 19 residues. Full variable domain (missing parts from reference TRBV12-5 and TRBJ2-3): DARVTQTPRHKVTEMGQEVTMRCQPILGHNTVFWYRQTMMQGLELLAYFRNRAPLDDSGMPKDRFSAEMPDATLATLKIQPSEPRDSAVYFCASGLVLDLYGLSTDTQYFGPGTRLTVL.